This is a list of T cell receptor beta chains from one sample in a study of graft-versus-host responses after intestinal transplantation. Sequencing used immunoSEQ multiplex PCR; TCRdb keeps in-frame clones, though not all of them. The repertoire holds about 98,000 clones, about 82% seen once, with almost 1.5% in the top ten. The specimen was PBMCs, collected 255 days after intestinal transplant. Receptor source: a human patient who received an intestinal transplant, so some T cells may come from the graft donor. Each CDR3 is given with its conserved first and last residue. The D gene is left open where the match is weak.

>TRBV5-6|-|TRBJ1-6
TGTGCCAGCAGCTTCGGCGATTCACCCCTCCACTTT
CASSFGDSPLHF
>TRBV6-1|-|TRBJ2-7
TGTGCCAGCAGTTTCGAGGACACCTACGAGCAGTACTTC
CASSFEDTYEQYF
>TRBV5-6|TRBD1|TRBJ1-3
TGTGCCAGCAGCCCGGAGGACAGGGCGAATGGAAACACCATATATTTT
CASSPEDRANGNTIYF
>TRBV27|TRBD1|TRBJ1-1
TGTGCCAGCTACACAGGGGGCGCTCTCACTGAAGCTTTCTTT
CASYTGGALTEAFF
>TRBV18|-|TRBJ2-6
TGTGCCAGCTCACTCACAGGATACTCTGGGGCCAACGTCCTGACTTTC
CASSLTGYSGANVLTF
>TRBV9|TRBD1|TRBJ2-2
TGTGCCAGCAGCCCTCCGGGACAGTCGAACACCGGGGAGCTGTTTTTT
CASSPPGQSNTGELFF
>TRBV2|-|TRBJ1-4
TGTGCCAGCAGTGAAGCGCCCAGGATGAATGAAAAACTGTTTTTT
CASSEAPRMNEKLFF
>TRBV10-3|-|TRBJ1-5
TGTGCCATCAGTGACTCCCGGGGGCATCAGCCCCAGCATTTT
CAISDSRGHQPQHF
>TRBV19|-|TRBJ2-7
TGTGCCAGTAGTATCGCCAGGGGCTACGAGCAGTACTTC
CASSIARGYEQYF
>TRBV19|-|TRBJ1-2
TGTGCCAGTAGTCCCGACCCGAAGGGGTGGAGTGGCTACACCTTC
CASSPDPKGWSGYTF
>TRBV9|-|TRBJ1-1
TGTGCCAGCAGCGGACCCTCAGGAGAAGCTTTCTTT
CASSGPSGEAFF
>TRBV6-5|TRBD1|TRBJ1-2
TGTGCCAGCAGTACCGGGACAGGGGGCTGGAGTGGCTACACCTTC
CASSTGTGGWSGYTF
>TRBV28|-|TRBJ2-5
TGTGCCAGCAGTTTATCCGGGGGTCGAGAGACCCAGTACTTC
CASSLSGGRETQYF
>TRBV6-5|TRBD1|TRBJ1-3
TGTGCCAGCAGTTCTCCGGGACAGGGGGGAGGAAACACCATATATTTT
CASSSPGQGGGNTIYF
>TRBV5-4|-|TRBJ2-7
TGTGCCAGCAGCTTGACCAAACAGGGCTACGAGCAGTACTTC
CASSLTKQGYEQYF
>TRBV5-6|-|TRBJ2-5
TGTGCCAGCAGCTTGAACGTCCCCCTTGGAGAGACCCAGTACTTC
CASSLNVPLGETQYF